This entry lists 3 T cell receptor beta chains sequenced from one sample in a study of blood T cell repertoires in COVID-19. Method: immunoSEQ multiplex PCR; TCRdb's copy keeps in-frame clones and lacks some. The data show hundreds of thousands of clones, 80% to 90% seen once. Sequenced material: PBMCs or T cells enriched from blood (not recorded which). These receptors all come from a man in his late teens or twenties who had recovered from COVID-19.

This sequence joins TRBV30 and TRBJ1-2; maybe TRBD1 (5 bases). From germline, CDR1 is GTSNPN and CDR2 SVGIG (reference sequence). The CDR3 loop spans 13 amino acids. V lost 0 bases and J lost 4, with 9 bases in between. The CDR3 DNA is TGTGCCTGGAGTGTATGGGGCACCTATGGCTACACCTTC. Amino acid sequence: CAWSVWGTYGYTF.

The chain is built from TRBV6-1 and TRBJ1-3, with a possible D match to TRBD1 (6 bases). Trimming took off 1 base at V and 4 bases at J, with 14 bases between the two ends. Germline V CDR1 and CDR2: MNHNS, SASEGT. The CDR3 runs to 16 residues. This CDR3 reads CASSEGYRVGGNTIYF. The CDR3 nucleotides are TGTGCCAGCAGTGAAGGTTACAGGGTTGGGGGAAACACCATATATTTT.

The chain uses TRBV5-1 and TRBJ2-3, with 7 bases lining up with TRBD1. The V gene end was trimmed by 3 bases and the J gene end by 2 bases; junction bases not matched to a gene: 6. Germline V CDR1 and CDR2: SGHRS, YFSETQ. There are 15 residues in the CDR3. CDR3 in amino acids: CASSSGQAYTDTQYF. The CDR3 DNA reads as TGCGCCAGCAGCTCCGGACAGGCCTACACAGATACGCAGTATTTT.